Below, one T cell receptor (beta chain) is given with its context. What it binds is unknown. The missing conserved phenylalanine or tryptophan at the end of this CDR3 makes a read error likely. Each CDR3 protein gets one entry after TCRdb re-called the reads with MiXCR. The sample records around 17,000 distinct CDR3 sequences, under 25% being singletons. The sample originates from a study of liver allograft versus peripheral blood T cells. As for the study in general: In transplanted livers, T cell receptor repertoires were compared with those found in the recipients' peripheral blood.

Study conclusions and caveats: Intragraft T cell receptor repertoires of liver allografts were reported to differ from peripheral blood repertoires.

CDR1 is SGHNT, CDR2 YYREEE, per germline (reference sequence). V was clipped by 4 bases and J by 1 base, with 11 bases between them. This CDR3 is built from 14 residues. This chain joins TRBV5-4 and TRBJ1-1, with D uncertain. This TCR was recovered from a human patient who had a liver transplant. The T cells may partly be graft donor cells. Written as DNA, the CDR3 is TGTGCCAGCAGCCTAGCTTACCGGAACACTGAAGCTTTCCTT. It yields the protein CASSLAYRNTEAFL.